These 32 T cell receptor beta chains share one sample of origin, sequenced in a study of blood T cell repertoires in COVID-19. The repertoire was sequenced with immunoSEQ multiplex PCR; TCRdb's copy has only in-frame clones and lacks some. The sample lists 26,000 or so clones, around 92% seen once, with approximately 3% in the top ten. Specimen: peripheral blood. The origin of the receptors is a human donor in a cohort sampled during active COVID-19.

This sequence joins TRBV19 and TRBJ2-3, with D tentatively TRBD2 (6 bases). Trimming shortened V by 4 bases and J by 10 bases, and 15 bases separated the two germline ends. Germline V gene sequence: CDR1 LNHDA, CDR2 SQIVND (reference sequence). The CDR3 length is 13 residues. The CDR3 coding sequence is TGTGCCAGTAGTACGGACTATTCCTCCTCGCAGTATTTT. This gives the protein CASSTDYSSSQYF.

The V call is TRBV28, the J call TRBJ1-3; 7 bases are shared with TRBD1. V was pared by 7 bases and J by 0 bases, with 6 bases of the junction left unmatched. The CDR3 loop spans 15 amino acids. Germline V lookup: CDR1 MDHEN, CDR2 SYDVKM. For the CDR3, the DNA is TGTGCCAGCATCCCGGGACAGCACTCTGGAAACACCATATATTTT. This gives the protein CASIPGQHSGNTIYF.

The CDR3 nucleotides read TGTGCCAGCAGCTTAGTCGGCGTCGGGCGGGGAGGGAACAATGAGCAGTTCTTC. This codes for CASSLVGVGRGGNNEQFF. The chain links TRBV7-3 to TRBJ2-1, with TRBD2 identical over 7 bases. Germline trimming cut 2 bases from V and 5 bases from J; bases unmatched to any gene: 15. Germline V gene lookup returns CDR1 SGHTA and CDR2 FQGTGA. The CDR3 is 18 amino acids.

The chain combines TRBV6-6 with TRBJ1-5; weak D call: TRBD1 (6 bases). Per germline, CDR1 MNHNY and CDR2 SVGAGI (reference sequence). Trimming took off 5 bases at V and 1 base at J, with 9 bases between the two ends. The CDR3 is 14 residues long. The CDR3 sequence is CASSRQVSNQPQHF. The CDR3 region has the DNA TGTGCCAGCAGTAGACAGGTCAGCAATCAGCCCCAGCATTTT.

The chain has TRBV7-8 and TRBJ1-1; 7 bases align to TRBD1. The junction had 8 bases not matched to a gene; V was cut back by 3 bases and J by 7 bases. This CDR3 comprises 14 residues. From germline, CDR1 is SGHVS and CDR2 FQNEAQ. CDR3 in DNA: TGTGCCAGCAGCTTTTCCCGTACAGGGGTTGAAGCTTTCTTT. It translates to CASSFSRTGVEAFF.

DNA for the CDR3: TGTGCCAGTAGTGCCGGGACAGGGGGCCTCTTAATATATTGGCCCCAGCATTTT. Protein product: CASSAGTGGLLIYWPQHF. V is TRBV19 and J is TRBJ1-5; 12 bases map to TRBD1. V lost 5 bases, J lost 9 bases, and 17 bases stayed unmatched. The CDR3 contains 18 residues. Germline V gene data show CDR1 as LNHDA and CDR2 as SQIVND (reference sequence).

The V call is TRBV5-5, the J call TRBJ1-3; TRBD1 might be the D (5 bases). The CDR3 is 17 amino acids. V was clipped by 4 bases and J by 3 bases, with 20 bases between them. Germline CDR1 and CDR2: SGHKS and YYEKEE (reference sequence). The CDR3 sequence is CASSPTRTGTLGNTIYF. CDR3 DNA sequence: TGTGCCAGCAGCCCAACAAGGACGGGGACTCTTGGAAACACCATATATTTT.

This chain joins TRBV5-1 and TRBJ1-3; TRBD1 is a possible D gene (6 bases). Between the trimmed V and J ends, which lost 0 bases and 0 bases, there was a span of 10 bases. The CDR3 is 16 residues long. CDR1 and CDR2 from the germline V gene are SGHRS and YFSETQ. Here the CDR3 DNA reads TGCGCCAGCAGCTTGGAACCGGGACACTCTGGAAACACCATATATTTT. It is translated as CASSLEPGHSGNTIYF.

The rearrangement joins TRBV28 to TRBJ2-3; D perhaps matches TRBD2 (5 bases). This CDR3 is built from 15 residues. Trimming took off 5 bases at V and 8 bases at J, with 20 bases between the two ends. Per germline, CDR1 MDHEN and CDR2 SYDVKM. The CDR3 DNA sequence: TGTGCCAGCAGTCATTCCTCGAGGGTGGCGGGTACGCAGTATTTT. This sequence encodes CASSHSSRVAGTQYF.

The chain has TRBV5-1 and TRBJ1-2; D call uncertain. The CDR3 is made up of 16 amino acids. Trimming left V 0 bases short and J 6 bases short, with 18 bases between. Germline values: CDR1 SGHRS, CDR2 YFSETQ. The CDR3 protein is CASSLGPDGRRDGYTF. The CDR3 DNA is TGCGCCAGCAGCTTGGGTCCCGACGGCAGGCGCGATGGCTACACCTTC.

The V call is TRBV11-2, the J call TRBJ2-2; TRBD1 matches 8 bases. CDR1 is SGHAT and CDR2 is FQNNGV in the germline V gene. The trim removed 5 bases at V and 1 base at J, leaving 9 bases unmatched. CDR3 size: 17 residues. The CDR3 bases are TGTGCCAGCAGCGCTCGGACAGGGCCTCTGAACACCGGGGAGCTGTTTTTT. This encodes CASSARTGPLNTGELFF.

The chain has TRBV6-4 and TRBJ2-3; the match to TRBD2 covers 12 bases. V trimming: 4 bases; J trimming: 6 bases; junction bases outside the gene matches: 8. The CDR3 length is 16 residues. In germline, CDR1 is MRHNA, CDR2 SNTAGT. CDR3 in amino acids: CASSVASGGAGDTQYF. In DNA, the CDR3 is TGTGCCAGCAGTGTCGCTAGCGGGGGGGCCGGGGATACGCAGTATTTT.

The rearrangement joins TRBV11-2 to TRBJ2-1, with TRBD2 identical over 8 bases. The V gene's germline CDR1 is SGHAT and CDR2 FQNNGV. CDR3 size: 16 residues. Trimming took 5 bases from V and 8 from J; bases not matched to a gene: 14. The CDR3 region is CASSHAGGGAAYEQFF. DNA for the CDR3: TGTGCCAGCAGCCATGCGGGGGGCGGGGCTGCTTATGAGCAGTTCTTC.

The CDR3 here is CASSEYRAGTYEQYF. In DNA, the CDR3 is TGTGCCAGCAGTGAATATCGGGCGGGGACCTACGAGCAGTACTTC. The chain carries TRBV25-1 and TRBJ2-7; a weak D match, TRBD2 (6 bases). CDR1 is MGHDK and CDR2 is SYGVNS in the germline V gene. V lost 0 bases and J lost 2, with 11 bases in between. The CDR3 sequence is 15 residues long.

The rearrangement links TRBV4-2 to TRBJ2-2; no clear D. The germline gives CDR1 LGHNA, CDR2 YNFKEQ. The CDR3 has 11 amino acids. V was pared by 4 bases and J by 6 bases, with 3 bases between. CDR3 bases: TGTGCCAGCAGCCTATCCGGGGAGCTGTTTTTT. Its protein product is CASSLSGELFF.

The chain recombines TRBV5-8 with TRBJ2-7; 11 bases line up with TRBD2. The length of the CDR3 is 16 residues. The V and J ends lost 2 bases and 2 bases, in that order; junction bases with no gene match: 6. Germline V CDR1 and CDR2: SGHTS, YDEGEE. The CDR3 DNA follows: TGTGCCAGCAGCTTTCGACTAGCGGGGTCGCCCTACGAGCAGTACGTC. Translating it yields CASSFRLAGSPYEQYV.

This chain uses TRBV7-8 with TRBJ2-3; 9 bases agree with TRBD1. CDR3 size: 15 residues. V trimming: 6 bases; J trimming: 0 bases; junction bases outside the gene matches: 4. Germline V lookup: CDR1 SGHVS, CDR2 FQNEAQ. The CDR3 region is CASRRTGVSTDTQYF. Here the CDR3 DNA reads TGTGCCAGCAGACGGACAGGGGTCAGCACAGATACGCAGTATTTT.

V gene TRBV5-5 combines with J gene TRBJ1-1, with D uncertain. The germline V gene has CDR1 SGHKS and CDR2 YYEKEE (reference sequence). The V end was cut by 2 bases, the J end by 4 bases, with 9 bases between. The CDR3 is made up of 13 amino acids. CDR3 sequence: CASSFADGTEAFF. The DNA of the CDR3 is TGTGCCAGCAGCTTCGCAGATGGCACTGAAGCTTTCTTT.

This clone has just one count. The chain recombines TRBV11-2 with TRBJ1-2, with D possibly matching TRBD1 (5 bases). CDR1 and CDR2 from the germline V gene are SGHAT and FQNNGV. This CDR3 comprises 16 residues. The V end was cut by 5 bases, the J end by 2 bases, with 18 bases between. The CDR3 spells CASSRQNFGENYGYTF. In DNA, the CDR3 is TGTGCCAGCAGCCGACAGAACTTCGGAGAGAACTATGGCTACACCTTC.

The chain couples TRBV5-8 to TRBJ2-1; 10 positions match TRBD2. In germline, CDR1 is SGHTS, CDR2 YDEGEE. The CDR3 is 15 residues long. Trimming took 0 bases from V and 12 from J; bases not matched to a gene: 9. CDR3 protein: CASSLGTSGKNLQFF. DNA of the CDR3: TGTGCCAGCAGCTTGGGTACTAGCGGGAAGAATTTGCAGTTCTTC.

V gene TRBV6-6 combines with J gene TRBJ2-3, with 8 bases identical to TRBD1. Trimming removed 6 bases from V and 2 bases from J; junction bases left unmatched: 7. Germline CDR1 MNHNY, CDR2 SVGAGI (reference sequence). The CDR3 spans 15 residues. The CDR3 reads CASSETGVATDTQYF. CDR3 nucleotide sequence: TGTGCCAGCAGCGAGACAGGGGTTGCCACAGATACGCAGTATTTT.

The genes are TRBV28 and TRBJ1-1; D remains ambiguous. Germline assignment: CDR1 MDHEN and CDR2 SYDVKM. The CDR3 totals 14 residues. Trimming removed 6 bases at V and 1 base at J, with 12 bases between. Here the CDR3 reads CASRPPSRNTEAFF. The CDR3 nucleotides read TGTGCCAGCAGGCCCCCTAGTAGGAACACTGAAGCTTTCTTT. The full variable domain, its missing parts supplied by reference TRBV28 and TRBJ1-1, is DVKVTQSSRYLVKRTGEKVFLECVQDMDHENMFWYRQDPGLGLRLIYFSYDVKMKEKGDIPEGYSVSREKKERFSLILESASTNQTSMYLCASRPPSRNTEAFFGQGTRLTVV.

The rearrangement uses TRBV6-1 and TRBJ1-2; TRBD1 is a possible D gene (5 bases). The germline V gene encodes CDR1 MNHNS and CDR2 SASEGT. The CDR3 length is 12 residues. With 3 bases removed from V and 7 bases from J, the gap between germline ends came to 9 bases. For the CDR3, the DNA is TGTGCCAGCAGTGAGGGGGGAGGTGGCTACACCTTC. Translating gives CASSEGGGGYTF.

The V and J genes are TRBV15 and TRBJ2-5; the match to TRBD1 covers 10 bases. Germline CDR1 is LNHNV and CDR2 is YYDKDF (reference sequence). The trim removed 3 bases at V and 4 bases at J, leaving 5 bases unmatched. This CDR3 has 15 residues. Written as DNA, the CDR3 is TGTGCCACCAGCAGGGAAGGACAGGGGGGAGAGACCCAGTACTTC. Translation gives CATSREGQGGETQYF.

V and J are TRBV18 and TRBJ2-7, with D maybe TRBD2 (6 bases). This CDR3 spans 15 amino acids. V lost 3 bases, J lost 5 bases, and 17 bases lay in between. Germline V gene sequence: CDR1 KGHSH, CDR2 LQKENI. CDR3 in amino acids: CASSPSPQGGHEQYF. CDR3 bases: TGTGCCAGCTCACCCTCCCCTCAGGGAGGCCACGAGCAGTACTTC.

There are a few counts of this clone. The CDR3 region has the DNA TGTGCCAGCAGTTTTCGCGGGCCCCTCCACTTT. It specifies CASSFRGPLHF. The chain carries TRBV12-3 or TRBV12-4 and TRBJ1-6; D is ambiguous. This CDR3 region has 11 residues. Trimming took off 3 bases at V and 13 bases at J, with 7 bases between the two ends.

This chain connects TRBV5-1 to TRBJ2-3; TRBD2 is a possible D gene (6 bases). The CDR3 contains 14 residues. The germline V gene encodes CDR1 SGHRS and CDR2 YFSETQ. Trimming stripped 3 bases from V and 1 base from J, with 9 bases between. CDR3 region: CASSSGGGTDTQYF. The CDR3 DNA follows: TGCGCCAGCAGCTCTGGAGGGGGCACAGATACGCAGTATTTT.

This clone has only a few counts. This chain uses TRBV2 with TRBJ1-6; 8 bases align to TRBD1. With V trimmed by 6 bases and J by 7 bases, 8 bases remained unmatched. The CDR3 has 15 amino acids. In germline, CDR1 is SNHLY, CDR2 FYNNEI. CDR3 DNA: TGTGCCAGCAGCCAGACAGGGGCGATGAATTCACCCCTCCACTTT. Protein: CASSQTGAMNSPLHF.

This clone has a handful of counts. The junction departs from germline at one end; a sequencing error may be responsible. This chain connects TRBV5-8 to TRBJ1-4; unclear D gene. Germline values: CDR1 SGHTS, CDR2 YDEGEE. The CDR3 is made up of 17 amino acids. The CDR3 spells CASNLVLDIATNEKLFF. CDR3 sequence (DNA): TGTGCCAGCAACTTGGTGTTAGACATTGCAACTAATGAAAAACTGTTTTTT.

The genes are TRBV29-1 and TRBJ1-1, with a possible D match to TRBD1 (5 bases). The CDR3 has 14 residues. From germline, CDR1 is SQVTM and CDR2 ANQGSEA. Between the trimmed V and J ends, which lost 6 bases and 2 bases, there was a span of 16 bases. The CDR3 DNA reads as TGCAGCGTCCGAGACGGGGGTATAAACACTGAAGCTTTCTTT. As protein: CSVRDGGINTEAFF.

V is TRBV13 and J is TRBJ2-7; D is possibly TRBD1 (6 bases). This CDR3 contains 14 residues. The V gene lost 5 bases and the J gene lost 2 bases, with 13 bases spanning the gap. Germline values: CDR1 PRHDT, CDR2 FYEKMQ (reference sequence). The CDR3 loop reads CASSQGTNTYEQYV. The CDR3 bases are TGTGCCAGCAGCCAAGGGACAAATACCTACGAGCAGTACGTC.

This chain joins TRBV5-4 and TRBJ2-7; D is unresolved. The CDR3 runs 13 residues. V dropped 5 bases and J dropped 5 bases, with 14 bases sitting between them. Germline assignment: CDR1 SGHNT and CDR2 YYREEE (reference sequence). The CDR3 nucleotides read TGTGCCAGCAGGATCACATGGCAGGACGAGCAGTACTTC. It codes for CASRITWQDEQYF.